This T cell receptor (beta chain) was sequenced for a study of T cell responses to AZD1222 COVID-19 vaccine. The CDR3 contains 14 residues. Germline V gives CDR1 MNHEY, CDR2 SMNVEV (reference sequence). The ends were cut back, 1 base at V and 1 base at J, with 7 bases in the middle. The repertoire was sequenced with immunoSEQ multiplex PCR; TCRdb's copy has only in-frame clones and lacks some. The sample contains about 200,000 clones, about 92% of which appear only once. This clone was seen just once. The sequence derives from an adult in good health. The chain combines TRBV27 with TRBJ1-1; tentative D call: TRBD1 (5 bases). Here the sequenced sample was peripheral blood, taken on day 0 of MenACWY control vaccination. Written as DNA, the CDR3 is TGTGCCAGCAGTTTATACGGACAGAACACTGAAGCTTTCTTT. Protein product: CASSLYGQNTEAFF.